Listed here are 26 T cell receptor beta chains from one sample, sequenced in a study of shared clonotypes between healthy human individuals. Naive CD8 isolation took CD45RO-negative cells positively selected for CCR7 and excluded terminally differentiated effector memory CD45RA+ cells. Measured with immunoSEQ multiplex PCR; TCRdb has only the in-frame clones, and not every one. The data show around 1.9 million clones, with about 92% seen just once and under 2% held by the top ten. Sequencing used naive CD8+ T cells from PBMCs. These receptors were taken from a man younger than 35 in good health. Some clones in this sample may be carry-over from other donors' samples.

The CDR3 DNA follows: TGTGCCAGCAGCTGGGGAATTTACAATGAGCAGTTCTTC. It specifies CASSWGIYNEQFF. This chain links TRBV11-3 with TRBJ2-1; no clear D gene. Per the germline V gene, CDR1 is SGHNT and CDR2 is YENEEA. Trimming took 4 bases from V and 4 from J, leaving 8 bases between them. The CDR3 has 13 amino acids.

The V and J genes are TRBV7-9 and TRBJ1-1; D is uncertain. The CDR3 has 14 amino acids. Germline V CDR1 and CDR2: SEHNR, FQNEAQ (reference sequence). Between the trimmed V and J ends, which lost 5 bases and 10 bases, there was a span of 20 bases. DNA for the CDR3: TGTGCCAGCAGCCCAGAGGACCAGAACTATGGAGCTTTCTTT. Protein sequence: CASSPEDQNYGAFF.

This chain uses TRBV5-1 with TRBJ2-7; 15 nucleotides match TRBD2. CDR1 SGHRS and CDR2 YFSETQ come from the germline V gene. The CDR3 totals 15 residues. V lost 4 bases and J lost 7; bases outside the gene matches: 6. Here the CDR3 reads CASSDPGLAGGEQYF. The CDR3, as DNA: TGCGCCAGCAGCGACCCGGGACTAGCGGGAGGTGAGCAGTACTTC.

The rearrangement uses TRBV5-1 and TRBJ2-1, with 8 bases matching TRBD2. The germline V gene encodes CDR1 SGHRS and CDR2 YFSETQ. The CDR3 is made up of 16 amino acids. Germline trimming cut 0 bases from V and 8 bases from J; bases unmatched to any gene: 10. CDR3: CASSLGKREMVYEQFF. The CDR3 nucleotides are TGCGCCAGCAGCTTGGGTAAGCGGGAGATGGTCTATGAGCAGTTCTTC.

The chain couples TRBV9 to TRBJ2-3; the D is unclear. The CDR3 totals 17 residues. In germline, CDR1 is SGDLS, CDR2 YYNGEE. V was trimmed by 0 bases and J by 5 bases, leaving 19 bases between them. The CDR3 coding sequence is TGTGCCAGCAGCGTAGCGCAGGTTACTTTTGCGGTAGATACGCAGTATTTT. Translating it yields CASSVAQVTFAVDTQYF.

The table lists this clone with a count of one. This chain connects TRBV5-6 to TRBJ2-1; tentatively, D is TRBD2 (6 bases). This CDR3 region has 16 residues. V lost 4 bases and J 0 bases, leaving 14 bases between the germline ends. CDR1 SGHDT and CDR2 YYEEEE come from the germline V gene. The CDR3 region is CASSMGGTSSYNEQFF. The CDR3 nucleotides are TGTGCCAGCAGCATGGGGGGAACGAGCTCCTACAATGAGCAGTTCTTC.

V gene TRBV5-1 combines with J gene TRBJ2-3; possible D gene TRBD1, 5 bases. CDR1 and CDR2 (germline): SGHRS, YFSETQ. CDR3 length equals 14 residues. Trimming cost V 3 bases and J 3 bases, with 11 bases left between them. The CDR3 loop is CASSSREATDTQYF. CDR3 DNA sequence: TGCGCCAGCAGCTCCAGGGAAGCAACAGATACGCAGTATTTT.

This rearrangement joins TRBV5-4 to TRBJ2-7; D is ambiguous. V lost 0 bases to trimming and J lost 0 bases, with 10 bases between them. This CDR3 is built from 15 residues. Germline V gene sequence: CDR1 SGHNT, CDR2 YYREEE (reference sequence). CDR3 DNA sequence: TGTGCCAGCAGCTTGGGAAGGGAAAGCTCCTACGAGCAGTACTTC. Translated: CASSLGRESSYEQYF.

The CDR3 here is CASSQTGVETQYF. CDR3 sequence (DNA): TGCGCCAGCAGCCAGACAGGGGTGGAGACCCAGTACTTC. The chain has TRBV4-3 and TRBJ2-5; 8 bases line up with TRBD1. The trim removed 3 bases at V and 5 bases at J, leaving 2 bases unmatched. The CDR3 totals 13 residues. Germline loops: CDR1 LGHNA, CDR2 YSLEER.

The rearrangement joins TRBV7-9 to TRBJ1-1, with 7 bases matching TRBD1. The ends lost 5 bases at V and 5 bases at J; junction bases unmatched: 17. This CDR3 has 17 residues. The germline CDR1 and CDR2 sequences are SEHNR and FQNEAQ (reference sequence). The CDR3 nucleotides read TGTGCCAGCAGCAACCGACAGGGAGGTCGTCAAGGAACTGAAGCTTTCTTT. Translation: CASSNRQGGRQGTEAFF.

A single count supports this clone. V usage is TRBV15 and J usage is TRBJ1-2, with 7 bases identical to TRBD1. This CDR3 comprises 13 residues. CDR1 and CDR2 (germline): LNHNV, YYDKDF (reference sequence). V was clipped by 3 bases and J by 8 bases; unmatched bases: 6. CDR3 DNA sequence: TGTGCCACCAGCAGGACAGGGTCGGGAGGCTACACCTTC. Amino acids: CATSRTGSGGYTF.

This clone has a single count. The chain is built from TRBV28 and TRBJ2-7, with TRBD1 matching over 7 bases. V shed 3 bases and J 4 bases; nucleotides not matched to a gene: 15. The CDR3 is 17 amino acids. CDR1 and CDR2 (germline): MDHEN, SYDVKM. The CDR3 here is CASSFWDSRPVGYEQYF. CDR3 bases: TGTGCCAGCAGTTTTTGGGACAGCCGTCCGGTGGGGTACGAGCAGTACTTC.

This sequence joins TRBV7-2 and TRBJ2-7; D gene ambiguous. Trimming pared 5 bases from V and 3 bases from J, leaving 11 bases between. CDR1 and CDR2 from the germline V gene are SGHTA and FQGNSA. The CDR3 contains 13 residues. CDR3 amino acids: CASSRTASYEQYF. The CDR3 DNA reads TGTGCCAGCAGCCGTACAGCTAGCTACGAGCAGTACTTC.

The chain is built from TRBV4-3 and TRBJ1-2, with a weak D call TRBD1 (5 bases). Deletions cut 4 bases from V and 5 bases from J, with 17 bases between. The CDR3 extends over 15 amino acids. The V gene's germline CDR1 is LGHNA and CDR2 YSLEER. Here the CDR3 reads CASSPTLPGWYGYTF. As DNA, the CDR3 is TGCGCCAGCAGCCCAACCTTACCAGGGTGGTATGGCTACACCTTC.

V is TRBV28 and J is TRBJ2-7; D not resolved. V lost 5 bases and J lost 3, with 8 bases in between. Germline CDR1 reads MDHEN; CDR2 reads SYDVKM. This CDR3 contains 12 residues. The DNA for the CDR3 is TGTGCCAGCAGTCCCGACGACTACGAGCAGTACTTC. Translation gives CASSPDDYEQYF.

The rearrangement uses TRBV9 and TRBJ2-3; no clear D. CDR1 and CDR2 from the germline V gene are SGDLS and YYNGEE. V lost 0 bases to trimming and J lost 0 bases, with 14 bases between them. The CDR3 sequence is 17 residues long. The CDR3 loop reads CASSVEQKPSSTDTQYF. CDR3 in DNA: TGTGCCAGCAGCGTAGAACAGAAGCCTAGTAGCACAGATACGCAGTATTTT. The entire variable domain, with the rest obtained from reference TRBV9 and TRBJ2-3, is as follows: DSGVTQTPKHLITATGQRVTLRCSPRSGDLSVYWYQQSLDQGLQFLIQYYNGEERAKGNILERFSAQQFPDLHSELNLSSLELGDSALYFCASSVEQKPSSTDTQYFGPGTRLTVL.

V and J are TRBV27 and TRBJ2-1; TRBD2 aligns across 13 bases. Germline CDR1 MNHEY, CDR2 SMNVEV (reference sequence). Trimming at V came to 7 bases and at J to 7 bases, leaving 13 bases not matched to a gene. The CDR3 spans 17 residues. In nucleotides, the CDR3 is TGTGCCAGCATAGGCGGCTACGGACTAGCGGGAGTAAATGAGCAGTTCTTC. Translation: CASIGGYGLAGVNEQFF.

The CDR3: CASSSLRDGYNEQFF. As DNA, the CDR3 is TGTGCCAGCAGTTCTCTGCGGGACGGCTACAATGAGCAGTTCTTC. J is TRBJ2-1 and V is TRBV28; the D gene is possibly TRBD2 (6 bases). Germline V lookup: CDR1 MDHEN, CDR2 SYDVKM. The CDR3 is 15 amino acids. Trimming stripped 4 bases from V and 3 bases from J, with 13 bases between.

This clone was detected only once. CDR3 amino acids: CASSLGLVSYEQYF. CDR3 bases: TGTGCCAGCAGCTTAGGACTAGTCTCCTACGAGCAGTACTTC. The chain carries TRBV11-2 and TRBJ2-7, with D possibly matching TRBD2 (6 bases). The V and J ends lost 1 base and 0 bases respectively, with 7 bases between them. CDR1 is SGHAT, CDR2 FQNNGV, per germline. The length of the CDR3 is 14 residues.

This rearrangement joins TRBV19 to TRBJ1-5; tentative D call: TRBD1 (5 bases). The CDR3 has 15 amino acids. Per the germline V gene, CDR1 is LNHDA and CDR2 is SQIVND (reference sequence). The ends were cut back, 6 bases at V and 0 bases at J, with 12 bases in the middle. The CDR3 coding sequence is TGTGCCAGTAGGTCCGGGGGTTATAGCAATCAGCCCCAGCATTTT. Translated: CASRSGGYSNQPQHF.

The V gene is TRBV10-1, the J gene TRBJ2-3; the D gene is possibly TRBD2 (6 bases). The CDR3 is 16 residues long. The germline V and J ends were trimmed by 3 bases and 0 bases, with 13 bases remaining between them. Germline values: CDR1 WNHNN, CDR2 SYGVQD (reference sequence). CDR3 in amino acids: CASSDGLAWSTDTQYF. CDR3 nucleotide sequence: TGCGCCAGCAGTGACGGGCTAGCGTGGAGCACAGATACGCAGTATTTT.

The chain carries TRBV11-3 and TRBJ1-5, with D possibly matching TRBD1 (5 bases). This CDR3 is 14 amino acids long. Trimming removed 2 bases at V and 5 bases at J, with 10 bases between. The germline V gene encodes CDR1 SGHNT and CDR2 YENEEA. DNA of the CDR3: TGTGCCAGCAGCTTAAGCAGGGCCGATCAGCCCCAGCATTTT. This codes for CASSLSRADQPQHF.

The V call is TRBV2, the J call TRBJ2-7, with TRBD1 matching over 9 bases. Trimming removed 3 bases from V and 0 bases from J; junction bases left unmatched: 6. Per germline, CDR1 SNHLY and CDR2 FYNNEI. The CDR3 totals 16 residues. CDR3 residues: CASSDRDRGYSYEQYF. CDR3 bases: TGTGCCAGCAGTGACCGAGACAGGGGGTACTCCTACGAGCAGTACTTC. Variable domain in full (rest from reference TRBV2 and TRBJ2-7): EPEVTQTPSHQVTQMGQEVILRCVPISNHLYFYWYRQILGQKVEFLVSFYNNEISEKSEIFDDQFSVERPDGSNFTLKIRSTKLEDSAMYFCASSDRDRGYSYEQYFGPGTRLTVT.

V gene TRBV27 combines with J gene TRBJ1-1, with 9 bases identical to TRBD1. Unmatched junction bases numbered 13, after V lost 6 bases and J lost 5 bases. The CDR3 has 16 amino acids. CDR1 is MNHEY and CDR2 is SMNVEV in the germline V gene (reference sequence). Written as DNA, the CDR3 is TGTGCCAGCAGCCGACAGGGGGTATTACATCCTACTGAAGCTTTCTTT. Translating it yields CASSRQGVLHPTEAFF.

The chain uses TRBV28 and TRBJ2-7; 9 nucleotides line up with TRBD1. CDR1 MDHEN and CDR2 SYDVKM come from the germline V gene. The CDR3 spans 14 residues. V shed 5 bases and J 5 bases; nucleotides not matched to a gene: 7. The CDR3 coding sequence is TGTGCCAGCAGTCCCTGGACAGGGGCTAACGAGCAGTACTTC. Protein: CASSPWTGANEQYF.

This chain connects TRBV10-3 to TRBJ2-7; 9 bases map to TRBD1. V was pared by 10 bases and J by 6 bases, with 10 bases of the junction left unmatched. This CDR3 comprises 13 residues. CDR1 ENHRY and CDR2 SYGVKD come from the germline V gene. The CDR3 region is CATRTGAIGEQYF. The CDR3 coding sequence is TGTGCCACCCGGACAGGGGCGATCGGCGAGCAGTACTTC.